This TCR beta chain was sequenced in a study of CD8+ T cells in alopecia areata. Looking at the study overall: Treated patients swallowed 5 to 10 mg of oral tofacitinib twice daily. Severity of treated patients was scored by affected scalp percentage. Broader study findings: Higher clonality was seen in lesional scalp than in normal scalp, especially in alopecia totalis/universalis.

Germline values: CDR1 SGHDN, CDR2 FVKESK. This CDR3 contains 13 residues. V was clipped by 4 bases and J by 3 bases, with 9 bases between them. As for treatment: oral pan-JAK inhibitor, 5-10 mg twice daily. A word on this clone: Its cognate antigen is unknown.

Investigators isolated RNA and reverse transcribed it into cDNA to act as the sequencing template. Sequenced by immunoSEQ multiplex PCR; TCRdb stores in-frame clones only, minus some. This sample carries approximately 130,000 clones, over 60% of them seen once, and the ten largest clones take roughly 5%. The specimen comprised CD4+ T cells sorted from blood, sampled at week 4, from a patient treated with tofacitinib. This rearrangement joins TRBV14 to TRBJ1-2; no clear D gene. The clonotype originates from a human donor with alopecia areata. The CDR3 sequence is CASSLARDYGYTF. In DNA form, the CDR3 reads TGTGCCAGCAGCCTAGCCCGGGACTATGGCTACACCTTC.